These 24 T cell receptor beta chains share one sample of origin, sequenced in a study of T cell repertoires in cytomegalovirus infection. TCRdb reanalysed the reads using MiXCR and keeps one entry per CDR3 protein. The data show about 440,000 distinct CDR3 sequences, roughly 30% seen once. Sequencing used PBMCs. These receptors were obtained from a human donor in good health (CMV status not recorded). Some clones in this sample may be carry-over from other donors' samples.

About this clonotype: A junction boundary mismatches the germline segment, possibly from a read error. The chain is built from TRBV5-1 and TRBJ2-1; 11 nucleotides line up with TRBD2. Germline-derived CDR1 and CDR2 are SGHRS and YFSETQ. CDR3 size: 17 residues. DNA for the CDR3: TGCGCCAGCACCGCTGGGCGGGGACTAGCGGATCACAAAGAGCAGTTCTTC. As protein: CASTAGRGLADHKEQFF.

This clonotype was picked up many times. The CDR3: CASRVAGVYNEQFF. DNA for the CDR3: TGTGCCAGCAGAGTAGCGGGGGTTTACAATGAGCAGTTCTTC. The rearrangement joins TRBV28 to TRBJ2-1, with 9 bases identical to TRBD2. The CDR3 totals 14 residues. The ends lost 6 bases at V and 4 bases at J; junction bases unmatched: 4. From germline, CDR1 is MDHEN and CDR2 SYDVKM.

The chain carries TRBV5-6 and TRBJ1-4, with D unresolved. Germline CDR1 SGHDT, CDR2 YYEEEE. The CDR3 totals 15 residues. Trimming removed 3 bases from V and 0 bases from J, with 9 bases in between. The CDR3 bases are TGTGCCAGCAGCTCTAGGGCCTCAACTAATGAAAAACTGTTTTTT. It is translated as CASSSRASTNEKLFF.

Regarding this clonotype: A read error is possible here, since a much larger clone lies one base away. The conserved phenylalanine or tryptophan normally closing the CDR3 is absent here, so this likely arose from a read error. This chain links TRBV6-6 with TRBJ2-7; TRBD2 matches at 9 bases. This CDR3 region has 16 residues. After removal of 8 bases from V and 1 base from J, the junction contained 12 bases not matched to a gene. CDR1 and CDR2 (germline): MNHNY, SVGAGI (reference sequence). CDR3 DNA sequence: TGTGCCAGCGTGAGAGGGGGAGCGGGGGGATCCTACGAGCAGTACTCC. Protein: CASVRGGAGGSYEQYS.

This clonotype showed up many times. This chain connects TRBV12-3 or TRBV12-4 to TRBJ1-1, with D unclear. The CDR3 runs to 13 residues. V lost 0 bases to trimming and J lost 6 bases, with 8 bases between them. The CDR3 DNA is TGTGCCAGCAGTTTAGCTATCCCGGCTGAAGCTTTCTTT. Protein: CASSLAIPAEAFF.

This chain connects TRBV10-2 to TRBJ1-1; the D is unclear. Between the trimmed V and J ends, which lost 8 bases and 0 bases, there was a span of 13 bases. The CDR3 length is 14 residues. Germline CDR1 is WSHSY and CDR2 is SAAADI. The CDR3 DNA is TGCGCCAGCTGCACCAGGAACATGAACACTGAAGCTTTCTTT. Translation: CASCTRNMNTEAFF.

Regarding this clonotype: Possible read error: a much larger clone is one base away. The gene calls are TRBV12-3 or TRBV12-4 and TRBJ1-1; D is possibly TRBD1 (5 bases). The CDR3 length is 16 residues. V lost 5 bases and J lost 4, with 20 bases in between. DNA of the CDR3: TGTGCCAGCAGTATACTAACCGGGTCCGGGGGCACTGAAGCTTTCTTT. Protein product: CASSILTGSGGTEAFF.

J is TRBJ2-7 and V is TRBV13; possibly TRBD1 or TRBD2 for D (6 bases each). The CDR3 extends over 14 amino acids. V dropped 5 bases and J dropped 5 bases, with 16 bases sitting between them. Looked up from germline, CDR1 is PRHDT and CDR2 is FYEKMQ (reference sequence). The CDR3 reads CASSPVGGRDEQYF. The DNA of the CDR3 is TGTGCCAGCAGCCCCGTAGGGGGGCGCGACGAGCAGTACTTC.

The chain carries TRBV4-1 and TRBJ1-4, with 8 bases identical to TRBD1. The CDR3 covers 15 residues. Trimming took 4 bases from V and 8 from J; bases not matched to a gene: 9. The V gene's germline CDR1 is MGHRA and CDR2 YSYEKL. Here the CDR3 reads CASSPQDRAQEKLFF. In DNA, the CDR3 is TGCGCCAGCAGCCCACAGGACAGGGCACAGGAAAAACTGTTTTTT.

About this clonotype itself: Possible read error: a much larger clone is one base away. No conserved phenylalanine or tryptophan is present at the end of the CDR3, so a read error is the likely explanation. Here the CDR3 reads CASSLEGTGMNTEAFL. The CDR3 nucleotides read TGTGCCAGCAGCTTAGAGGGGACAGGGATGAACACTGAAGCTTTCTTG. V and J are TRBV7-6 and TRBJ1-1; the match to TRBD1 covers 9 bases. Germline V lookup: CDR1 SGHVS, CDR2 FNYEAQ. J was trimmed by 0 bases and V by 1 base; bases with no gene match: 3. This CDR3 spans 16 amino acids.

This clonotype was picked up many times. V gene TRBV12-3 or TRBV12-4 combines with J gene TRBJ1-1, with D perhaps TRBD1 (5 bases). The ends were cut back, 4 bases at V and 3 bases at J, with 9 bases in the middle. The CDR3 is 13 amino acids. The CDR3 coding sequence is TGTGCCAGCAGTTCCCGGGGGTACACTGAAGCTTTCTTT. Encoded protein: CASSSRGYTEAFF.

The chain joins TRBV19 to TRBJ2-7; D ambiguous. The V and J ends lost 3 bases and 0 bases respectively, with 9 bases between them. CDR1 is LNHDA, CDR2 SQIVND, per germline (reference sequence). This CDR3 region has 14 residues. This CDR3 reads CASSIGSPSYEQYF. CDR3 in DNA: TGTGCCAGTAGTATTGGCAGTCCCTCCTACGAGCAGTACTTC.

This chain uses TRBV7-6 with TRBJ1-1; no clear D. V lost 3 bases and J lost 11, with 7 bases in between. Germline V gives CDR1 SGHVS, CDR2 FNYEAQ. The length of the CDR3 is 10 residues. CDR3 sequence (DNA): TGTGCCAGCAGCTTGGACTTGGCTTTCTTT. This encodes CASSLDLAFF.

In its sample, this clonotype was seen a few times. The V and J genes are TRBV5-4 and TRBJ2-2; no definite D call. The V end lost 0 bases, the J end lost 1 base, and 4 bases lay between the germline ends. Looked up from germline, CDR1 is SGHNT and CDR2 is YYREEE (reference sequence). This CDR3 comprises 14 residues. The CDR3 protein is CASSLAQNTGELFF. The CDR3 bases are TGTGCCAGCAGCTTGGCTCAGAACACCGGGGAGCTGTTTTTT.

This clonotype appeared a few times. The rearrangement uses TRBV2 and TRBJ1-2; D is perhaps TRBD1 (5 bases). The germline V gene encodes CDR1 SNHLY and CDR2 FYNNEI. Trimming removed 4 bases from V and 5 bases from J, with 14 bases in between. This CDR3 region has 14 residues. This chain's CDR3 is CASSVQGLGYGYTF. The CDR3 DNA follows: TGTGCCAGCAGTGTGCAGGGCCTGGGGTATGGCTACACCTTC.

About this clonotype itself: The junction does not match germline at one end; this may be a read error. The V call is TRBV11-3, the J call TRBJ2-2, with D possibly TRBD1 on 5 matching bases. The length of the CDR3 is 18 residues. Germline-derived CDR1 and CDR2 are SGHNT and YENEEA. Here the CDR3 DNA reads TGTGACAGCAGCTTAGGCTGGAGACAGCGTAGATCCACCGTGGAGCGTTTGTTT. Its translation is CDSSLGWRQRRSTVERLF.

The chain uses TRBV7-9 and TRBJ2-7; 7 bases align to TRBD1. The CDR3 totals 15 residues. CDR1 is SEHNR, CDR2 FQNEAQ, per germline (reference sequence). After removal of 4 bases from V and 5 bases from J, the junction contained 11 bases not matched to a gene. The CDR3 sequence: CASSSTGAGGHEQYF. The CDR3 bases are TGTGCCAGCAGCTCCACCGGGGCAGGGGGTCACGAGCAGTACTTC.

Concerning this clonotype itself: A junction boundary mismatches the germline segment, possibly from a read error. The chain uses TRBV7-2 and TRBJ1-4, with D unclear. From germline, CDR1 is SGHTA and CDR2 FQGNSA. The CDR3 is 13 residues long. In nucleotides, the CDR3 is TGTGCCAGCAGCCGTGGAGAGAATGAAAAACGTTTGTTT. Translating gives CASSRGENEKRLF.

The chain employs TRBV7-2 and TRBJ2-7; D assignment may be TRBD1 or TRBD2 (5 bases each). The CDR3 totals 19 residues. Trimming cost V 2 bases and J 2 bases, with 25 bases left between them. Germline V lookup: CDR1 SGHTA, CDR2 FQGNSA. The CDR3 reads CASSLRGGLRSGPPYEQYF. For the CDR3, the DNA is TGTGCCAGCAGCTTAAGGGGCGGTCTTAGGAGCGGCCCTCCCTACGAGCAGTACTTC. Variable domain in full (rest from reference TRBV7-2 and TRBJ2-7): GAGVSQSPSNKVTEKGKDVELRCDPISGHTALYWYRQSLGQGLEFLIYFQGNSAPDKSGLPSDRFSAERTGGSVSTLTIQRTQQEDSAVYLCASSLRGGLRSGPPYEQYFGPGTRLTVT.

The V and J genes are TRBV6-1 and TRBJ1-6; 7 bases align to TRBD1. From germline, CDR1 is MNHNS and CDR2 SASEGT. The V gene end was trimmed by 5 bases and the J gene end by 6 bases; junction bases not matched to a gene: 13. The length of the CDR3 is 17 residues. CDR3: CASSYGDSPPLNSPLHF. CDR3 bases: TGTGCCAGCAGTTACGGGGACAGCCCGCCGCTTAATTCACCCCTCCACTTT.

This clonotype was found many times. The V call is TRBV7-6, the J call TRBJ2-7; 10 bases agree with TRBD1. V gave up 5 bases and J gave up 2 bases; unmatched junction bases: 6. Germline lookup yields CDR1 SGHVS and CDR2 FNYEAQ. The CDR3 is 15 amino acids. In DNA form, the CDR3 reads TGTGCCAGCAGCCCTGGGACAGGGGAGGCCTACGAGCAGTACTTC. Amino acids: CASSPGTGEAYEQYF. Filled out from reference TRBV7-6 and TRBJ2-7, the complete variable domain reads GAGVSQSPRYKVTKRGQDVALRCDPISGHVSLYWYRQALGQGPEFLTYFNYEAQQDKSGLPNDRFSAERPEGSISTLTIQRTEQRDSAMYRCASSPGTGEAYEQYFGPGTRLTVT.

V and J are TRBV18 and TRBJ2-6; D not certain. The length of the CDR3 is 16 residues. Trimming took off 0 bases at V and 0 bases at J, with 6 bases between the two ends. Germline values: CDR1 KGHSH, CDR2 LQKENI. CDR3 loop: CASSPPITSGANVLTF. The DNA for the CDR3 is TGTGCCAGCTCACCACCGATTACCTCTGGGGCCAACGTCCTGACTTTC.

This clonotype was recorded a few times. The V and J genes are TRBV11-2 and TRBJ2-1, with D unclear. The CDR3 spans 13 residues. Germline assignment: CDR1 SGHAT and CDR2 FQNNGV. Trimming removed 1 base at V and 10 bases at J, with 11 bases between. CDR3: CASSLGDAWEQFF. The CDR3 nucleotides are TGTGCCAGCAGCTTAGGGGATGCATGGGAGCAGTTCTTC. The variable domain in full, completed from reference TRBV11-2 and TRBJ2-1, reads EAGVAQSPRYKIIEKRQSVAFWCNPISGHATLYWYQQILGQGPKLLIQFQNNGVVDDSQLPKDRFSAERLKGVDSTLKIQPAKLEDSAVYLCASSLGDAWEQFFGPGTRLTVL.

This clonotype was detected ten times or more. This sequence joins TRBV7-2 and TRBJ1-1, with D possibly matching TRBD1 (5 bases). The germline CDR1 and CDR2 sequences are SGHTA and FQGNSA. This CDR3 is 16 amino acids long. V was shortened by 0 bases and J by 2 bases, with 13 bases between the two germline ends. The CDR3 spells CASSLAGRGVNTEAFF. The CDR3 DNA sequence: TGTGCCAGCAGCTTAGCGGGACGGGGCGTCAACACTGAAGCTTTCTTT.